Each of the 7 T cell receptor beta chains below was sequenced from the same sample in a study of neurological immune-mediated disorders. TCRdb reprocessed the 5' RACE reads with MiXCR, giving one entry per CDR3 protein. The data contain 40,000 to 50,000 distinct CDR3 sequences, 2.5% of them singletons. Input material: PBMCs. These receptors were taken from a man aged 25 to 45 with multiple sclerosis.

This clonotype was counted many times. This chain links TRBV6-6 with TRBJ1-2, with TRBD1 identical over 7 bases. The V and J ends lost 2 bases and 6 bases, in that order; junction bases with no gene match: 12. The CDR3 runs to 16 residues. From germline, CDR1 is MNHNY and CDR2 SVGAGI (reference sequence). The CDR3, as DNA: TGTGCCAGCAGTTACGACCAAGGGGGCGGGTTCCATGGCTACACCTTC. As protein: CASSYDQGGGFHGYTF.

This chain links TRBV7-6 with TRBJ2-7; a weak D match, TRBD2 (6 bases). V lost 3 bases to trimming and J lost 9 bases, with 15 bases between them. The germline gives CDR1 SGHVS, CDR2 FNYEAQ. The CDR3 is 13 amino acids. In nucleotides, the CDR3 is TGTGCCAGCAGCTTGACAGAAACGGGAGCGCAGTACTTC. Translation gives CASSLTETGAQYF.

This clonotype showed up many times. This chain joins TRBV12-3 or TRBV12-4 and TRBJ1-2; TRBD1 matches 12 bases. The trim removed 5 bases at V and 8 bases at J, leaving 9 bases unmatched. This CDR3 is 15 amino acids long. In nucleotides, the CDR3 is TGTGCCAGCAGTCGACGGGACAGGGGGCGCGGCGGCTACACCTTC. Translation gives CASSRRDRGRGGYTF.

This clonotype was seen ten or more times. The chain is built from TRBV12-3 or TRBV12-4 and TRBJ2-7; TRBD2 might be the D (6 bases). Trimming cost V 3 bases and J 4 bases, with 16 bases left between them. The CDR3 is 15 residues long. DNA of the CDR3: TGTGCCAGCAGTTTGGTCGGGGGAAGCGGGTACGAGCAGTACTTC. Encoded protein: CASSLVGGSGYEQYF.

This clonotype was observed at least ten times. The chain recombines TRBV20-1 with TRBJ2-7; 7 nucleotides line up with TRBD1. J was trimmed by 9 bases and V by 1 base; bases with no gene match: 12. The CDR3 has 14 amino acids. Germline V gene sequence: CDR1 DFQATT, CDR2 SNEGSKA (reference sequence). CDR3 in DNA: TGCAGTGCTAGAGGGACAGAAGGGGGCCCACGGCAGTACTTC. Protein: CSARGTEGGPRQYF.

This clonotype was seen at least ten times. This sequence joins TRBV7-3 and TRBJ2-1, with no clear D. Trimming pared 3 bases from V and 6 bases from J, leaving 15 bases between. The V gene's germline CDR1 is SGHTA and CDR2 FQGTGA. This CDR3 contains 15 residues. CDR3 protein: CASSFGPHRGNEQFF. The CDR3 region has the DNA TGTGCCAGCAGCTTCGGCCCACACCGAGGCAATGAGCAGTTCTTC.

By share, this clonotype ranks as medium-sized. This rearrangement joins TRBV20-1 to TRBJ2-7; TRBD1 matches 9 bases. The CDR3 contains 12 residues. Germline assignment: CDR1 DFQATT and CDR2 SNEGSKA (reference sequence). V lost 6 bases and J lost 3; bases outside the gene matches: 3. The CDR3 spells CSATGQGYEQYF. CDR3 bases: TGCAGTGCCACGGGACAGGGCTACGAGCAGTACTTC.